The rows below give T cell receptor beta chains drawn from one sample of a study of blood T cell repertoires in COVID-19. Measured with immunoSEQ multiplex PCR; TCRdb has only the in-frame clones, and not every one. Of under 200,000 clones listed, about 80% are singletons. Sequenced: peripheral blood. All receptors come from a man aged 65 to 85 with active or convalescent COVID-19. Each CDR3 is given with its conserved first and last residue. A D gene is named only where the DNA matches it firmly. The size field is filled for only some rows; it gives once, few, many or a size class.

J gene	V gene	D gene	clone size	CDR3 DNA	CDR3 protein
TRBJ1-5	TRBV12-3/TRBV12-4	TRBD1	-	TGTGCCAGCAGCCGGACAGGGTCTCAGCCCCAGCATTTT	CASSRTGSQPQHF
TRBJ1-1	TRBV5-1	-	-	TGCGCCAGCAGCCAGGGGAACACTGAAGCTTTCTTT	CASSQGNTEAFF
TRBJ2-2	TRBV5-1	-	-	TGCGCCAGCAGCCATCCCGGACGGGAGAGGGCCGGGGAGCTGTTTTTT	CASSHPGRERAGELFF
TRBJ1-1	TRBV5-1	-	-	TGCGCCAGCAGGGTTGTCTCTACCCCCACTGAAGCTTTCTTT	CASRVVSTPTEAFF
TRBJ1-2	TRBV29-1	TRBD1	-	TGCAGCGTTCCAAGAGGGGGACAGGGGGCCTATGGCTACACCTTC	CSVPRGGQGAYGYTF
TRBJ2-5	TRBV5-4	TRBD2	-	TGTGCCAGCAGCTTAGGGGGGACTAGCGGGACCCAAGAGACCCAGTACTTC	CASSLGGTSGTQETQYF
TRBJ2-1	TRBV7-2	TRBD1	-	TGTGCCAGCAGCTCAACACAGGGGTACAATGAGCAGTTCTTC	CASSSTQGYNEQFF
TRBJ1-2	TRBV4-1	TRBD1	-	TGCGCCAGCAGACCCGACAGGGTCCGTAACTATGGCTACACCTTC	CASRPDRVRNYGYTF
TRBJ1-6	TRBV7-9	-	once	TGTGCCAGCAGCTTAGCGGGCCGTCCGGGCGGGTTTCGTTCACCCCTCCACTTT	CASSLAGRPGGFRSPLHF
TRBJ2-1	TRBV10-2	-	-	TGCGCCAGCAGTGATCGGGATAGCTCCTACAATGAGCAGTTCTTC	CASSDRDSSYNEQFF
TRBJ1-2	TRBV2	-	-	TGTGCCAGCAGTCCACAGACTAACTATGGCTACACCTTC	CASSPQTNYGYTF
TRBJ2-2	TRBV28	-	-	TGTGCCAGCAGTTCCGTCGCGTCCGTCACCGGGGAGCTGTTTTTT	CASSSVASVTGELFF
TRBJ2-2	TRBV5-4	TRBD1	-	TGTGCCAGCAGCCCCCGACAGGGAACCCACACCGGGGAGCTGTTTTTT	CASSPRQGTHTGELFF
TRBJ2-1	TRBV6-5	-	-	TGTGCCAGCAGGGGGGGCTCCTACAATGAGCAGTTCTTC	CASRGGSYNEQFF
TRBJ1-1	TRBV10-1	-	-	TGCGCCAGCAGAAGAGCTGGGAACACTGAAGCTTTCTTT	CASRRAGNTEAFF
TRBJ2-1	TRBV27	TRBD1	-	TGTGCCAGCTGTCCAGGGGGCTCGGGTAACAATGAGCAGTTCTTC	CASCPGGSGNNEQFF
TRBJ2-1	TRBV9	-	-	TGTGCCAGCAGCGTAGGTCGCGGGACCCCGGGGAGGAATGAGCAGTTCTTC	CASSVGRGTPGRNEQFF
TRBJ2-7	TRBV11-1	-	-	TGTGCCAGCAGCGACCGCGGGGACCGGGGCTCCTACGAGCAGTACTTC	CASSDRGDRGSYEQYF
TRBJ2-7	TRBV18	-	once	TGTGCCAGCTCACCAACCCCTACTAGCGAGCAGTACTTC	CASSPTPTSEQYF
TRBJ1-6	TRBV14	-	-	TGTGCCAGCAGCCGTCAGCAGGGAATGTCACCCCTCCACTTT	CASSRQQGMSPLHF
TRBJ2-1	TRBV5-1	TRBD1	-	TGCGCCAGCAGCAGGGCAGGGGGCACTGAGCAGTTCTTC	CASSRAGGTEQFF
TRBJ2-7	TRBV15	-	once	TGTGCCACCCTCGGTAGAGGGGGAAGTGAGCAGTACTTC	CATLGRGGSEQYF
TRBJ1-5	TRBV30	TRBD1	-	TGTGCCTGGAGTGTAGGGACAGGGGATAGCAATCAGCCCCAGCATTTT	CAWSVGTGDSNQPQHF
TRBJ2-2	TRBV3-1/TRBV3-2	-	-	TGTGCCAGCAGCCACCCGTCGGGGGAGCTGTTTTTT	CASSHPSGELFF
TRBJ2-5	TRBV7-2	-	-	TGTGCCAGCAGCTTAGTCAGAACGGAGACCCAGTACTTC	CASSLVRTETQYF
TRBJ1-2	TRBV5-4	TRBD1	-	TGTGCCAGCAGCTGGGAGAGGAGGACAGGGGCGGACGATGGCTACACCTTC	CASSWERRTGADDGYTF
TRBJ1-1	TRBV25-1	TRBD1	-	TGTGCCAGCAGTGGTAAGGGGGGCGACAGGGTATGGACTGAAGCTTTCTTT	CASSGKGGDRVWTEAFF
TRBJ1-6	TRBV11-2	TRBD1	-	TGTGCCAGCAGCCGGAACAGGGGGCCTAATTCACCCCTCCACTTT	CASSRNRGPNSPLHF
TRBJ2-3	TRBV2	TRBD2	-	TGTGCCAGCAGTGAACTGACAACGGGGGGGCCGGTAGATACGCAGTATTTT	CASSELTTGGPVDTQYF
TRBJ2-5	TRBV5-1	TRBD1	-	TGCGCCAGCAGCTTGGTGGGACAGGGACAAGAGACCCAGTACTTC	CASSLVGQGQETQYF
TRBJ2-3	TRBV29-1	-	-	TGCAGCGTTGAAGGTTTTAGCTCTAGCACAGATACGCAGTATTTT	CSVEGFSSSTDTQYF
TRBJ1-3	TRBV7-8	-	-	TGTGCCAGCAGCTTCACCTCAGGGTTGGGAAACACCATATATTTT	CASSFTSGLGNTIYF
TRBJ2-3	TRBV7-3	-	-	TGTGCCAGCAGCAGGGGGTCCTCAAGCACAGATACGCAGTATTTT	CASSRGSSSTDTQYF
TRBJ2-5	TRBV9	-	-	TGTGCCAGCAGCGTAGGGTTGGGAGACGGCCAAGAGACCCAGTACTTC	CASSVGLGDGQETQYF
TRBJ1-2	TRBV7-8	TRBD1	-	TGTGCCAGCAGCCTAATCCTCCCGGGGACAGGGGATGGCTACACCTTC	CASSLILPGTGDGYTF
TRBJ2-7	TRBV6-5	TRBD1	-	TGTGCCAGCAGACTAGACAGGGGCGACGAGCAGTACTTC	CASRLDRGDEQYF
TRBJ2-1	TRBV4-3	TRBD1	-	TGCGCCAGCAGCCATCAGACAGGGGTCTACAATGAGCAGTTCTTC	CASSHQTGVYNEQFF
TRBJ2-2	TRBV6-2/TRBV6-3	-	-	TGTGCCAGCACCCCTGATGGGAGAACCACCGGGGAGCTGTTTTTT	CASTPDGRTTGELFF